Given below is one TCR beta chain in context. Its antigen is still unknown. Germline CDR1 reads SNHLY; CDR2 reads FYNNEI. The CDR3 loop spans 13 amino acids. Trimming removed 6 bases at V and 1 base at J, with 9 bases between. These data belong to a study of T cell responses to AZD1222 COVID-19 vaccine. Study information: Researchers grouped second doses given at about 4 or about 12 weeks into one pool.

Study-level results: Every sample of the repertoires postdated the peak T cell response. Epitopes outside B.1.351 and B.1.1.7 mutated regions reportedly drew nearly half of spike TCRs. It should be noted that donors were predominantly white British and more often female, and clonal diversity was possibly underestimated.

The repertoire was sequenced with immunoSEQ multiplex PCR; TCRdb's copy has only in-frame clones and lacks some. The table shows more than 85,000 clones, with 88% occurring only once. The source of this sequence is an adult in good health. The sample was peripheral blood, taken on day 0 of AZD1222 vaccination. The chain joins TRBV2 to TRBJ1-1; D unclear. The CDR3 region has the DNA TGTGCCAGCAGGAGATGGGAGAACACTGAAGCTTTCTTT. Translating it yields CASRRWENTEAFF.